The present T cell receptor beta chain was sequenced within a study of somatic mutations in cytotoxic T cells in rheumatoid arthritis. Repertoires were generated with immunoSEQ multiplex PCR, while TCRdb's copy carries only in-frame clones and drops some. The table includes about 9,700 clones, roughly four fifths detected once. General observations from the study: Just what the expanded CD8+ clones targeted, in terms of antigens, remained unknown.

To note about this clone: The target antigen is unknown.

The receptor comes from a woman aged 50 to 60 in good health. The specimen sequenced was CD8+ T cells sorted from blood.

The DNA for the CDR3 is TGTGCCAGCAGCTTAGGAGGACTAGGGGGATCTAAAAACATTCAGTACTTC. Translation: CASSLGGLGGSKNIQYF. This chain links TRBV7-2 with TRBJ2-4; D possibly corresponds to TRBD2 (7 bases). V lost 1 base to trimming and J lost 4 bases, with 17 bases between them. The germline CDR1 and CDR2 sequences are SGHTA and FQGNSA. This CDR3 comprises 17 residues.